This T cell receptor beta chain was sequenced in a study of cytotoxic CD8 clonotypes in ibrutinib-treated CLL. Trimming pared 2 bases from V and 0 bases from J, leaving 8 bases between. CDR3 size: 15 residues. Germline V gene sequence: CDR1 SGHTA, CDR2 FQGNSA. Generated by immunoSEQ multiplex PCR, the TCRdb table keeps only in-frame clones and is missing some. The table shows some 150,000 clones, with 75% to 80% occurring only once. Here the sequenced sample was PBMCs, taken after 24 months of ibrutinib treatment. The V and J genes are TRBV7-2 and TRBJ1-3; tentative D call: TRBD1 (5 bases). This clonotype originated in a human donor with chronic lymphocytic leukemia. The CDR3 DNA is TGTGCCAGCAGCTTATGGCAGGGCTCTGGAAACACCATATATTTT. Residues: CASSLWQGSGNTIYF.